The 5 T cell receptor beta chains below were found in one sample sequenced in a study of blood T cells in healthy people across ages. Primers used in a second PCR of roughly 7 to 12 cycles were a sample-barcoded 5' primer and a J-beta primer mix. One entry per CDR3 protein results from TCRdb running MiXCR on the 5' RACE reads. The table lists nearly 800,000 distinct CDR3 sequences, approximately 25% of them singletons. These data also featured in a second study, about T cells of mothers and their children.

The sequencing sample was made of blood. The receptors shown here come from a boy younger than 18 in good health.

This clonotype was seen more than once but under ten times. The gene calls are TRBV4-1 and TRBJ2-7; D possibly corresponds to TRBD2 (6 bases). This CDR3 has 17 residues. Germline V gene data show CDR1 as MGHRA and CDR2 as YSYEKL. Trimming removed 1 base from V and 5 bases from J, with 21 bases in between. This chain's CDR3 is CASSQGPGLSGVNEQYF. For the CDR3, the DNA is TGCGCCAGCAGCCAAGGACCGGGACTCTCCGGAGTTAACGAGCAGTACTTC.

This clonotype has only a few counts. The chain carries TRBV4-3 and TRBJ2-7; 8 bases line up with TRBD2. The CDR3 loop spans 17 amino acids. Trimming removed 0 bases from V and 2 bases from J; junction bases left unmatched: 9. Germline loops: CDR1 LGHNA, CDR2 YSLEER. The chain's CDR3 is CASSQDSLSGGTYEQYF. CDR3 in DNA: TGCGCCAGCAGCCAAGATAGTCTCAGCGGGGGTACCTACGAGCAGTACTTC.

The chain couples TRBV7-8 to TRBJ2-1, with D uncertain. This CDR3 is 12 amino acids long. Between the trimmed V and J ends, which lost 0 bases and 10 bases, there was a span of 7 bases. Germline assignment: CDR1 SGHVS and CDR2 FQNEAQ. This CDR3 is CASSLALGEQFF. CDR3 nucleotide sequence: TGTGCCAGCAGCTTAGCCCTTGGGGAGCAGTTCTTC.

The J gene is TRBJ2-3, the V gene TRBV4-3; 9 bases fit TRBD2. The CDR3 has 17 residues. The germline V gene encodes CDR1 LGHNA and CDR2 YSLEER. Trimming took 2 bases from V and 6 from J; bases not matched to a gene: 12. CDR3 DNA: TGCGCCAGCAGCCAAAGTAGGGGACTAGCCGGATTGGATACGCAGTATTTT. As protein: CASSQSRGLAGLDTQYF.

This clonotype was counted between two and nine times. This chain's CDR3 is CASSVRYTSYEQYF. DNA for the CDR3: TGTGCCAGCAGCGTGCGGTACACCTCCTACGAGCAGTACTTC. The chain has TRBV7-2 and TRBJ2-7; D uncertain. The V end was cut by 5 bases, the J end by 0 bases, with 11 bases between. CDR1 SGHTA and CDR2 FQGNSA come from the germline V gene. CDR3 length equals 14 residues.